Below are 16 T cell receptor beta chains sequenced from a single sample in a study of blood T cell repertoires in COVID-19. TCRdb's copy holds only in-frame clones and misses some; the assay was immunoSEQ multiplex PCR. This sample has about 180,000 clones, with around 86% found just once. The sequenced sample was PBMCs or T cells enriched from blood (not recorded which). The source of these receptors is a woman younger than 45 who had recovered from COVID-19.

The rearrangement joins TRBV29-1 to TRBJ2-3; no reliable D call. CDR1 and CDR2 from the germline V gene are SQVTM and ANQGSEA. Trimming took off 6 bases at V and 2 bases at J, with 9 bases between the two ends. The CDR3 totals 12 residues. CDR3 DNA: TGCAGCGTACACTATTCCACAGATACGCAGTATTTT. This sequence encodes CSVHYSTDTQYF.

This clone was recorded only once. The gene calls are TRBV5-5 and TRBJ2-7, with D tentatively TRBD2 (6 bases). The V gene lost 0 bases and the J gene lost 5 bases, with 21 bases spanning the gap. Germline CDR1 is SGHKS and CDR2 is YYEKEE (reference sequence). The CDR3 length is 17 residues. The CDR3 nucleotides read TGTGCCAGCAGCTTGGTTGTAGCGGAGGGCCCTCTCCACGAGCAGTACTTC. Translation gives CASSLVVAEGPLHEQYF.

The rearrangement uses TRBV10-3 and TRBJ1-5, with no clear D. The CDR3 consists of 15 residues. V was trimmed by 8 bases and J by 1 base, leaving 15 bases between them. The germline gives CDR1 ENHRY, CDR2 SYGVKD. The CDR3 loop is CAIGSGGTSNQPQHF. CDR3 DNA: TGTGCCATCGGATCCGGAGGAACGAGCAATCAGCCCCAGCATTTT.

The CDR3: CASRSAGVNTGELFF. CDR3 bases: TGCGCCAGCAGATCAGCGGGGGTGAACACCGGGGAGCTGTTTTTT. This chain uses TRBV5-1 with TRBJ2-2, with TRBD2 matching 8 bases. CDR1 SGHRS and CDR2 YFSETQ come from the germline V gene. V lost 5 bases to trimming and J lost 1 base; unmatched junction nucleotides: 4. The CDR3 is made up of 15 amino acids.

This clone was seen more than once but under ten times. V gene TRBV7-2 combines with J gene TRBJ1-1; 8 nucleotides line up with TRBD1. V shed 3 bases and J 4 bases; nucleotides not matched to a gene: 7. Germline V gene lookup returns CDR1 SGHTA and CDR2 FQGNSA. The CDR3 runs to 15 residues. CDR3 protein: CASSFRITGGTEAFF. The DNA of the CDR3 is TGTGCCAGCAGCTTTAGAATTACAGGGGGCACTGAAGCTTTCTTT.

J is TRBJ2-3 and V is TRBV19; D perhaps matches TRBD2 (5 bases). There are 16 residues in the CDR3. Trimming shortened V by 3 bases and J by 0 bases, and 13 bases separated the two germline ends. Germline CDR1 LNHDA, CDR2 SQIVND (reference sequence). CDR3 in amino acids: CASSIGRLISTDTQYF. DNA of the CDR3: TGTGCCAGTAGTATCGGTAGACTAATAAGCACAGATACGCAGTATTTT.

The CDR3 DNA reads TGTGCCAGCAGTTCGACACAGGTATATGATCACGAGCAGTACTTC. Translating it yields CASSSTQVYDHEQYF. The rearrangement links TRBV6-9 to TRBJ2-7, with a tentative D call TRBD1 (5 bases). V lost 4 bases, J lost 5 bases, and 18 bases lay in between. CDR1 and CDR2 (germline): MNHGY, SVAAGI. This CDR3 comprises 15 residues.

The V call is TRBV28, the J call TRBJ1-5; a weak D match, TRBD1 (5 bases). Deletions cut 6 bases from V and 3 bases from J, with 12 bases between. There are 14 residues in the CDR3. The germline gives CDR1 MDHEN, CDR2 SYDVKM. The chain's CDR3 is CASSSGHLNQPQHF. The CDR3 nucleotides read TGTGCCAGCAGCAGTGGACACCTCAATCAGCCCCAGCATTTT.

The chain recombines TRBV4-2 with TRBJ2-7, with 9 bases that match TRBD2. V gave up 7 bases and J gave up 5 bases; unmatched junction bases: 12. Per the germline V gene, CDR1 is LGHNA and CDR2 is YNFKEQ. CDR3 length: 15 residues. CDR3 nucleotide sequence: TGTGCCAGCACCCTTGAGCGGGAGGTCCCTCACGAGCAGTACTTC. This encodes CASTLEREVPHEQYF.

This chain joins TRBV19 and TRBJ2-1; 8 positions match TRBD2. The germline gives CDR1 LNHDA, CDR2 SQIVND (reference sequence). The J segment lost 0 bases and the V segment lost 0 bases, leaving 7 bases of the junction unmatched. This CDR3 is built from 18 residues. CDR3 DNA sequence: TGTGCCAGTAGTATAGAACTAGCGGAAGTTGGCTCCTACAATGAGCAGTTCTTC. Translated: CASSIELAEVGSYNEQFF.

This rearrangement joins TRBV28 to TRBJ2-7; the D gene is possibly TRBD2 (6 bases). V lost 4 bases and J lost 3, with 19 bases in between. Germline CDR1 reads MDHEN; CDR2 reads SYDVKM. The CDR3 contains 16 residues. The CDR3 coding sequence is TGTGCCAGCAGTTCCCCGTCCCGGGACTCCCTCTACGAGCAGTACTTC. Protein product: CASSSPSRDSLYEQYF.

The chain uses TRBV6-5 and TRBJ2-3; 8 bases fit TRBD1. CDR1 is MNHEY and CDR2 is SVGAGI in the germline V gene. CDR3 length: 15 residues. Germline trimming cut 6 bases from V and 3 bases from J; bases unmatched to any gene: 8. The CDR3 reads CASRPGTGLTDTQYF. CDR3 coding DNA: TGTGCCAGCAGGCCCGGGACAGGCTTAACAGATACGCAGTATTTT.

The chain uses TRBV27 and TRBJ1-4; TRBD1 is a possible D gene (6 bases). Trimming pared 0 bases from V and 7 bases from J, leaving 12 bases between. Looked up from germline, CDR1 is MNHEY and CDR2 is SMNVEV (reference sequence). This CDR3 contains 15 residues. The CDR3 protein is CASSLSRGGGEKLFF. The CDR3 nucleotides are TGTGCCAGCAGTTTATCGCGGGGAGGGGGTGAAAAACTGTTTTTT.

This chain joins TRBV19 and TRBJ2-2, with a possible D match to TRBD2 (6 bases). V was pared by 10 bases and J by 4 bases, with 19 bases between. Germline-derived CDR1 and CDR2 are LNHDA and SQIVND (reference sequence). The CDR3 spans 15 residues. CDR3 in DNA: TGTGCCACCACAAGCGGGCAGGGAGGCACCGGGGAGCTGTTTTTT. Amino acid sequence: CATTSGQGGTGELFF.

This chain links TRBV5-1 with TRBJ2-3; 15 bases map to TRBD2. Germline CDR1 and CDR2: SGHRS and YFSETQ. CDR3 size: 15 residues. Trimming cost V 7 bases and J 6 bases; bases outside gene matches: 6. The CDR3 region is CASLGLAGGRDTQYF. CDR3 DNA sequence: TGCGCCAGCCTCGGACTAGCGGGAGGGAGGGATACGCAGTATTTT.

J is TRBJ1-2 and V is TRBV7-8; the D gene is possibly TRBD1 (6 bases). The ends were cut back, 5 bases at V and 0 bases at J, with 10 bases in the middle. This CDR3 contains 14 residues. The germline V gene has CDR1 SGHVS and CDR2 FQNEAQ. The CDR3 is CASSGEGANYGYTF. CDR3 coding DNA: TGTGCCAGCAGCGGGGAGGGGGCTAACTATGGCTACACCTTC.